Below, 5 T cell receptor beta chains from the same sample are listed, as sequenced in a study of PD-L1 blockade in urothelial cancer. Assay: immunoSEQ multiplex PCR; the TCRdb copy retains only in-frame clones and omits some. The repertoire holds approximately 94,000 clones, with around 87% as singletons. Time point specified: pretreatment peripheral blood. The source material was PBMCs, sampled around atezolizumab (anti-PD-L1) treatment. These receptors all stem from a man in his sixties with urothelial cancer.

The V and J genes are TRBV5-1 and TRBJ2-6; possible D gene TRBD2, 7 bases. The CDR3 length is 18 residues. V dropped 0 bases and J dropped 0 bases, with 13 bases sitting between them. Germline-derived CDR1 and CDR2 are SGHRS and YFSETQ. CDR3 sequence reads: CASSLGGGGGSGANVLTF. CDR3 nucleotides: TGCGCCAGCAGCTTGGGTGGCGGGGGCGGCTCTGGGGCCAACGTCCTGACTTTC.

The CDR3 is CASGNGTGNSSPLHF. CDR3 nucleotide sequence: TGCGCCAGCGGGAACGGGACAGGGAATTCCTCACCCCTCCACTTT. The gene calls are TRBV5-1 and TRBJ1-6, with 9 bases matching TRBD1. CDR1 SGHRS and CDR2 YFSETQ come from the germline V gene. The CDR3 covers 15 residues. The V gene end was trimmed by 7 bases and the J gene end by 10 bases; junction bases not matched to a gene: 12.

V gene TRBV6-1 combines with J gene TRBJ2-7; the D is unclear. The CDR3 consists of 11 residues. CDR1 and CDR2 (germline): MNHNS, SASEGT. V dropped 2 bases and J dropped 7 bases, with 6 bases sitting between them. The DNA for the CDR3 is TGTGCCAGCAGTGAATTCAGGGAGCAGTACTTC. Protein: CASSEFREQYF.

V and J are TRBV18 and TRBJ2-3; TRBD1 matches at 7 bases. V dropped 5 bases and J dropped 0; count of bases not matched to a gene: 5. CDR1 is KGHSH and CDR2 is LQKENI in the germline V gene. There are 15 residues in the CDR3. The CDR3 region has the DNA TGTGCCAGCTCAAACGACAGGGTCAGCACAGATACGCAGTATTTT. Translated: CASSNDRVSTDTQYF.

The CDR3 spells CARSLAGGQNYGYTF. CDR3 nucleotide sequence: TGTGCCAGGTCCCTAGCAGGGGGACAGAACTATGGCTACACCTTC. V is TRBV2 and J is TRBJ1-2, with 7 positions matching TRBD1. The CDR3 contains 15 residues. Trimming removed 9 bases from V and 2 bases from J; junction bases left unmatched: 12. Germline loops: CDR1 SNHLY, CDR2 FYNNEI. Combining the CDR3 with reference TRBV2 and TRBJ1-2 gives the whole variable domain EPEVTQTPSHQVTQMGQEVILRCVPISNHLYFYWYRQILGQKVEFLVSFYNNEISEKSEIFDDQFSVERPDGSNFTLKIRSTKLEDSAMYFCARSLAGGQNYGYTFGSGTRLTVV.